The T cell receptor (beta chain) under discussion was sequenced for a study of radiotherapy plus CTLA-4 blockade in lung cancer (dated by TCRdb to 2017 to 2018). Study-wide context: Among the enrolled patients, roughly 19% had an objective response, and about 31% reached disease control. Overall study outcomes, separate from this receptor: The strongest predictors of response were reported to be early dynamic shifts in blood T cell clones along with a rise in serum interferon-beta following radiation. TCR clones derived from tumors expanded in peripheral blood after treatment with radiotherapy and ipilimumab.

V is pruned by 3 bases and J by 0 bases, leaving 7 bases of the junction without a gene match. The CDR3, from cysteine to phenylalanine, totals 17 residues. Left in the record is the CDR3 DNA by itself, 51 bases read in frame from the first base. In the germline V gene, CDR1 corresponds to KGHSH and CDR2 to LQKENI. The receptor library was made with the immunoSEQ multiplex PCR assay. Here the immuneACCESS table is served through TCRdb, limited to in-frame sequences with V and J called. Missing clones are a known gap in these copies; in checked studies unresolved V genes cover under half, and the rest lacks a known reason. For this sample there are about 38,000 clones; 86% appear just once. The top ten clones comprise approximately 22% of the sample. The study evaluated CTLA-4 blockade (ipilimumab) given together with focal radiation therapy in patients who had chemo-refractory metastatic non-small-cell lung cancer.

A note on this clone: Its antigen target is currently unknown. No base qualities exist here, and no much larger clone lies one base off it.

The chain is made from TRBV18 and TRBJ2-7; 11 bases in the junction line up with TRBD2. The receptor was isolated from a human donor with non-small cell lung cancer whose response to radiotherapy plus ipilimumab could not be evaluated. The source material was peripheral blood, sampled from a patient treated with radiotherapy plus ipilimumab. The DNA reads as follows: TGTGCCAGCTCACCCGGACTAGCGGGCCTATCCTCCTACGAGCAGTACTTC. Translation gives CASSPGLAGLSSYEQYF.